This is a list of T cell receptor beta chains from one sample in a study of blood T cell repertoires in COVID-19. Assay: immunoSEQ multiplex PCR; the TCRdb copy retains only in-frame clones and omits some. The sample lists just under 150,000 clones; about 91% were seen once. Sequenced: peripheral blood. These receptor sequences come from a woman aged 45-65 years with acute or convalescent COVID-19. CDR3s include the opening cysteine and the closing phenylalanine or tryptophan. Each record gives: CDR3 protein, CDR3 DNA, clone size, D gene, J gene, V gene. D genes are given only for firm matches. Size is omitted from some rows. Given values are once, few, many or a class for expanded clones.

CSASSGGSNQPQHF	TGCAGTGCTAGTAGTGGAGGGTCCAATCAGCCCCAGCATTTT	NA	NA	TRBJ1-5	TRBV20-1
CASSQALAGGPDTQYF	TGTGCCAGCAGCCAAGCCTTAGCGGGGGGGCCAGATACGCAGTATTTT	NA	TRBD2	TRBJ2-3	TRBV4-2
CATSATGRTEAFF	TGTGCCACCAGTGCGACAGGGAGAACTGAAGCTTTCTTT	NA	TRBD1	TRBJ1-1	TRBV24-1
CAISPDRGYGYTF	TGTGCCATCAGTCCGGACAGGGGTTATGGCTACACCTTC	few	TRBD1	TRBJ1-2	TRBV10-3
CASSPKVKNRAMNTEAFF	TGTGCCAGCTCACCGAAGGTAAAGAACAGGGCAATGAACACTGAAGCTTTCTTT	NA	NA	TRBJ1-1	TRBV18
CASSQDVDRGAHGYTF	TGTGCCAGCAGCCAGGACGTGGACAGGGGCGCACATGGCTACACCTTC	once	TRBD1	TRBJ1-2	TRBV3-1/TRBV3-2
CASSLSGGTNYGYTF	TGCGCCAGCAGCTTATCAGGGGGGACTAACTATGGCTACACCTTC	NA	TRBD1	TRBJ1-2	TRBV5-1
CASSQVKSSQEETQYF	TGTGCCAGCAGCCAAGTAAAATCATCCCAGGAAGAGACCCAGTACTTC	NA	NA	TRBJ2-5	TRBV3-1/TRBV3-2
CASSFGQGAYNEQFF	TGTGCCAGCAGCTTCGGGCAGGGGGCTTACAATGAGCAGTTCTTC	NA	TRBD1	TRBJ2-1	TRBV7-9
CASSGQGYGYTF	TGTGCCAGCAGCGGACAGGGCTATGGCTACACCTTC	NA	TRBD1	TRBJ1-2	TRBV9
CASSLGFRGKTHNEQFF	TGTGCCAGCAGCTTAGGATTCCGGGGGAAGACCCACAATGAGCAGTTCTTC	NA	NA	TRBJ2-1	TRBV7-9
CASSPTRDRFYEQYF	TGTGCCAGCAGTCCCACCCGGGACAGGTTCTACGAGCAGTACTTC	NA	TRBD1	TRBJ2-7	TRBV27
CASSQGLLSGANVLTF	TGTGCCAGCAGCCAGGGACTCCTCTCTGGGGCCAACGTCCTGACTTTC	NA	NA	TRBJ2-6	TRBV3-1/TRBV3-2
CASSEGTENEKLFF	TGCGCCAGCAGTGAAGGGACAGAGAACGAAAAACTGTTTTTT	NA	TRBD1	TRBJ1-4	TRBV10-2
CASSSPSQGALNTEAFF	TGCGCCAGCAGCTCACCCTCACAGGGGGCCCTGAACACTGAAGCTTTCTTT	NA	TRBD1	TRBJ1-1	TRBV5-1
CASSGAGLFDQPQHF	TGTGCCAGTAGTGGGGCAGGGTTGTTCGATCAGCCCCAGCATTTT	NA	NA	TRBJ1-5	TRBV19
CASSLTTNTDTQYF	TGTGCCAGCAGCTTAACCACAAACACAGATACGCAGTATTTT	NA	NA	TRBJ2-3	TRBV7-8